This T cell receptor (beta chain) was observed in a study of low-dose radiotherapy and immunotherapy resistance in tumors. Study-level background: Cohort 2, a group dosed every two weeks at 1 Gy per fraction, received 13 Gy in total over 26 weeks. On an every-two-weeks schedule, patients received intravenous nivolumab 240 mg, along with ipilimumab 1 mg/kg every six weeks.

With TRAV- and TRBV-specific primers, first-strand cDNA was made, covering the alpha and beta chains. With a V-primer adapter and a constant-region primer, TCRs were amplified for 20 to 25 PCR cycles. In TCRdb, the reads were re-called with MiXCR into one record per CDR3 protein. Of fewer than 50,000 distinct CDR3 sequences listed, 20% to 25% are singletons. Documented time point: after trial treatment. The treatment here: LDRT plus nivolumab, ipilimumab, low-dose cyclophosphamide and aspirin (RACIN trial). CDR1 is KGHSH, CDR2 LQKENI, per germline. Trimming removed 3 bases from V and 7 bases from J, with 13 bases in between. CDR3 length: 15 amino acids. This clonotype has a handful of counts.

Specimen: PBMCs, collected after low-dose radiotherapy plus immunotherapy. The clonotype comes from a male donor with prostate cancer. The chain employs TRBV18 and TRBJ1-6; D possibly corresponds to TRBD1 (6 bases). The CDR3 nucleotides are TGTGCCAGCTCACCGATGGACAGTGAAAATTCACCCCTCCACTTT. It encodes CASSPMDSENSPLHF.